This T cell receptor (beta chain) came from a study of shared clonotypes between healthy human individuals. About the study: CD4 naive cells filled three plates per donor, CD4 memory three, CD8 naive two and CD8 memory one. Whole-study results and caveats: The sampled material consisted only of blood, and tissue repertoires are likely to differ. Generally, naive subsets (rather than memory subsets) showed larger estimated richness.

CD45RA-negative memory and CD45RA+ naive subsets were split from the CD4+ cells. Using immunoSEQ multiplex PCR, the repertoire was profiled, and TCRdb retains in-frame clones only, with some absent. The repertoire holds about 2.4 million clones, with roughly 93% as singletons. As for this clone: Its antigen is undetermined.

CDR1 and CDR2 (germline): KGHSH, LQKENI. There are 16 residues in the CDR3. The V segment lost 4 bases and the J segment 4 bases; nucleotides outside the gene matches: 8. The TCR originated in a man between 18 and 35 years old in good health. Some clones in this sample may be carry-over from other donors' samples. The specimen sequenced was naive CD4+ T cells from PBMCs. Subset given: CD45RA+ positively selected. This sequence joins TRBV18 and TRBJ2-1; TRBD2 agrees at 9 bases. CDR3 nucleotides: TGTGCCAGCTCACGACTAAATAGCGGGGGTTACAATGAGCAGTTCTTC. Its translation is CASSRLNSGGYNEQFF.